This T cell receptor beta chain is from a study of early T cells in non-severe SARS-CoV-2 infection. TCRdb called the 5' RACE reads again in MiXCR, with one record for every CDR3 protein. Here the sample spans 80,000 to 95,000 distinct CDR3 sequences, roughly an eighth being singletons. A few counts support this clonotype. CDR3 length: 18 residues. V was cut by 2 bases and J by 4 bases, with 23 bases left in between. Germline V gene lookup returns CDR1 MNHNY and CDR2 SVGAGI (reference sequence). Sequencing was performed on whole blood. The chain carries TRBV6-6 and TRBJ1-2, with D possibly TRBD1 on 5 matching bases. This receptor was identified in an adult who was a healthcare worker with PCR-confirmed SARS-CoV-2 infection or an uninfected control (not recorded which). The CDR3 DNA reads TGTGCCAGCAGTTACCGAGGCCCCCAAGGAGGGGACGGCTATGGCTACACCTTC. Amino acid sequence: CASSYRGPQGGDGYGYTF.